This T cell receptor (beta chain) was retrieved from a study of shared clonotypes between healthy human individuals (dated by TCRdb to about 2020). In the study overall: A few men and a couple of women, aged 18 to 49 years, made up the cohort. For each donor, CD4 naive and CD4 memory were each run on three plates, CD8 naive on two plates, and CD8 memory on one plate. To estimate repertoire size and how much clonotypes are shared between individuals, the study performed deep sequencing of blood TCR repertoires from a few healthy adults. Libraries were prepared and TCR repertoires were sequenced by different laboratories using diverse techniques, in order to increase sequencing depth and limit assay-specific biases. Each donor's leukapheresis produced roughly between roughly 0.9 and 9 billion PBMCs.

Sequences SQVTM (CDR1) and ANQGSEA (CDR2) are obtained from the germline V gene. The CDR3 spans 15 residues, from the cysteine through the phenylalanine. Kept here is only the CDR3 DNA, which spans 45 bases and is read in frame from base 1. V and J are trimmed by 0 bases and 4 bases, and the gene matches miss 8 bases of the junction. Overall study results and their limits: Roughly 5% of naive CD4, 3.5% of naive CD8, about 2.1% of memory CD4, and more than 0.35% of memory CD8 clonotypes were shared across several donors. Clonotypes shared by all four sorted-subset donors showed higher generation probabilities than non-shared clonotypes. Estimated clonotype richness was generally larger for naive than for memory subsets. The small number of donors limited the genetic and exposure-history diversity represented. Based on pairwise subsampling, the degree of clonotype sharing among donors was expected to be affected by sequencing depth. Only blood was sampled, and tissue TCR repertoires likely differ from those in blood. Even with the large sequencing depth, rarefaction of the sorted-subset datasets indicated that sequencing was incomplete.

CD8 naive samples were CD45RO-negative cells positively selected for CCR7, giving a CD45RA+CCR7+ population that excluded TemRA cells. The donors were healthy, HIV-negative adults who had no recently reported acute infections or vaccinations. Every donor was a Caucasian adult residing in Nashville, Tennessee, USA. After blood collection by leukapheresis, PBMCs were isolated using Ficoll-Histopaque density gradient centrifugation and then cryopreserved in the vapor phase of liquid nitrogen. Purity and quantity of every magnetically sorted T cell population were checked by analytical flow cytometry. Genomic DNA was isolated from each sorted fraction and quantified by UV absorbance on a Nanodrop 2000c. A note on this clone: Its antigen remains unidentified. No base quality information exists; no much larger clone differs at one position.

TCR CDR3 regions were amplified from genomic DNA by multiplex PCR using the deep immunoSEQ assay. For each cell subset, the extracted genomic DNA was distributed evenly across all wells of several immunoSEQ 96-well plates, and each plate served as one replicate. Each replicate PCR for sorted subsets received about 180 ng genomic DNA, equal to tens of thousands of T cell genomes. Purified libraries were measured with a Qubit 3.0 fluorometer, size-checked on a Bioanalyzer 2100, and measured again with the KAPA Library Quantification kit. Every immunoSEQ 96-well plate was sequenced on a separate single-read 150-cycle Illumina NextSeq 550 flow cell. The original pipeline was this. Because the immunoSEQ output included only junctional sequences and no quality scores, the filtering could not be the same as the filtering used for full-length reads. Sequences were annotated with PyIR, a Python wrapper for IgBLAST v1.9, using IMGT germline references to assign V/J genes and CDR3. Reads were removed for weak V/J assignments (E-value above 1e-6), missing CDR3, stop codons, out-of-frame junctions, or ambiguous translated residues. V3J clonotypes were defined as sequences sharing the same inferred V gene, J gene, and CDR3 amino acid sequence. The percentage overlap between two repertoires was calculated by dividing the number of shared unique clonotypes by the size of the smaller repertoire. Richness of each repertoire was evaluated using RTK rarefaction, the Chao1 estimator, and Recon v2.1 estimates of unobserved clonotypes. OLGA was used to compute generation probabilities for all TCRbeta clonotypes that the gDNA method yielded from a few donors. What TCRdb holds here is the immuneACCESS table cut down to in-frame rearrangements. Part of the clones is not present; checked against another copy, under half of the missing clones reflect an unresolved V gene, and the others are unexplained. V, J and clone size are taken as reported in that table, and D and trimming were inferred from the DNA itself. The sample table lists some 1,900,000 clones, 85% to 95% of them with a count of one. The ten largest clones capture 0.9% to 1.5% of the sample.

The sequenced sample was naive CD8+ T cells sorted from blood. Interpreted using the paper, the cell subset or site label stands for: CD45RA+CCR7+. The clonotype originates from a man aged 18 to 29 in good health. This chain is built from TRBV29-1 and TRBJ2-7; 8 central nucleotides agree with TRBD1. This receptor carries the CDR3 CSVEDPGTGAYEQYF. The DNA reads as follows: TGCAGCGTTGAAGATCCGGGGACAGGTGCGTACGAGCAGTACTTC.